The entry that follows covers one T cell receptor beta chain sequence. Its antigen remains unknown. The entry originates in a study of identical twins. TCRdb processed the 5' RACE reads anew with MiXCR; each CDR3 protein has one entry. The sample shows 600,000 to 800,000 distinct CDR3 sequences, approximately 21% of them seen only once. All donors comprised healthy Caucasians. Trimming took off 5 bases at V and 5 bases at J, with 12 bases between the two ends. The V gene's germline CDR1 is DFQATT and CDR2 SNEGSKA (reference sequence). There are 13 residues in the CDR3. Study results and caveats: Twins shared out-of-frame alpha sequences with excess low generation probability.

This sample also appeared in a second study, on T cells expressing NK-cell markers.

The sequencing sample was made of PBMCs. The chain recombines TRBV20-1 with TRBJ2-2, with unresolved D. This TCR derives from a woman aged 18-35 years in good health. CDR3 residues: CSAPRFGTGELFF. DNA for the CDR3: TGCAGTGCTCCTCGGTTTGGAACCGGGGAGCTGTTTTTT.